This T cell receptor beta chain was recovered during a study of T-cell reconstitution after alpha-beta-depleted transplantation in children. The germline V and J ends were trimmed by 7 bases and 3 bases, with 30 bases remaining between them. The CDR3 contains 18 residues. The germline CDR1 and CDR2 sequences are SQVTM and ANQGSEA. A remark on this clonotype: Its target is not known.

Unique molecular identifiers were incorporated during preparation of the TCRbeta library. Via MiXCR, TCRdb re-called the PCR reads, giving one row per CDR3 protein. The table lists more than 400,000 distinct CDR3 sequences, roughly 10% of them singletons. The study's findings and limits: Counts and diversity of T cells one year after transplant came mostly from newly produced T cells.

The V gene is TRBV29-1, the J gene TRBJ2-5, with a possible D match to TRBD2 (6 bases). The specimen was PBMCs, mostly from graft donor cells, collected 180 days after TCRalphabeta/CD19-depleted stem cell transplant. This receptor was obtained from a female patient aged 2-15 years who had a stem cell transplant for aplastic anemia, so the T cells may come from the graft donor. CDR3 sequence: CSAYGPTPGDARKETQYF. The CDR3 bases are TGCAGCGCTTACGGACCTACCCCGGGGGATGCCAGAAAAGAGACCCAGTACTTC.